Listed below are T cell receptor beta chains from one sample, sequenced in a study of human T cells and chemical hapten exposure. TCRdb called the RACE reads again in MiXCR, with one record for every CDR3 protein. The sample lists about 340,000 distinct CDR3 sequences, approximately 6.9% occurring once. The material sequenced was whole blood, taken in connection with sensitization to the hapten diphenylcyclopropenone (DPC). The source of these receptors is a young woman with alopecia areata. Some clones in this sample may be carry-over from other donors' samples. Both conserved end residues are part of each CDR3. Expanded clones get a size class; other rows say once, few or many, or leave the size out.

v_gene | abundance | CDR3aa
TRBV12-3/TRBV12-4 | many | CASSLYRADTGELFF
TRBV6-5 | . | CASSYSPSSEQYF
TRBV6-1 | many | CASSEGAFVGDRAYEQYF
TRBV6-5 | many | CASSYSRDMNTEAFF
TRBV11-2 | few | CASSPLRGILETQYF
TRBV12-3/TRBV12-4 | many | CASSPGQSSGNTIYF
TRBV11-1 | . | CASSLSGPWAPTGANVLTF
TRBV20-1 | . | CSAIDGGNQPQHF
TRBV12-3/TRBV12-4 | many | CASSLLQTGGFYTF
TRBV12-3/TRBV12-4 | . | CASSWAGAGGSEQFF
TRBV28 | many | CSSNQGGVGQPQHF
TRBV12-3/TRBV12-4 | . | CASRDIGDTEAFF
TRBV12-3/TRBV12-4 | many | CASSFYEGEEQYF
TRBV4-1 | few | CASSRWDRGSETQYF
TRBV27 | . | CASSGVAGGTDTQYF
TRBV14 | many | CASSQDWFTEAFF
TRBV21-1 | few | CASSKVRQGMGTEAFF
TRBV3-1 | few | CASSRPNDRGQETQYF
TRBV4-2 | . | CASSQGQGEGNSPLHF
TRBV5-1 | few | CASSSGQFYEQYF
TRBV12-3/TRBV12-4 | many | CASSLGASGSTDTQYF
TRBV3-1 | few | CASSPGQGESGELFF
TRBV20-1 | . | CSALTSGGQAGTDTQYF